Listed below are T cell receptor beta chains from one sample, sequenced in a study of shared clonotypes between healthy human individuals. Here immunoSEQ multiplex PCR was the method, and the copy in TCRdb shows in-frame clones only, minus some. The sample shows some 2,100,000 clones, under 95% of them seen only once. Sequenced material: naive CD8+ T cells from PBMCs. The receptor source for this set is a man younger than 35 in good health. Some clones in this sample may be carry-over from other donors' samples. The CDR3 runs from the conserved cysteine through the conserved F or W. A D gene is named only where the DNA matches it firmly. Size tells how often a clone was seen (once, few, many) or the class of an expanded clone, and some rows leave it out.

D gene,J gene,clone size,CDR3 length,V gene,CDR3 protein,CDR3 DNA
NA,TRBJ2-1,NA,11,TRBV28,CATKQSNEQFF,TGTGCCACCAAACAGTCCAATGAGCAGTTCTTC
NA,TRBJ1-4,NA,14,TRBV29-1,CSVEERGGEEKLFF,TGCAGCGTTGAAGAACGGGGGGGTGAGGAAAAACTGTTTTTT
NA,TRBJ2-2,NA,12,TRBV7-3,CASSTPPGELFF,TGTGCCAGCAGCACCCCCCCCGGGGAGCTGTTTTTT
TRBD1,TRBJ1-2,once,16,TRBV11-2,CASSPDGTGKTYGYTF,TGTGCCAGCAGCCCGGACGGGACAGGGAAGACCTATGGCTACACCTTC
NA,TRBJ1-1,NA,18,TRBV2,CASSEARRQRGMNTEAFF,TGTGCCAGCAGTGAAGCGCGCAGACAGCGGGGGATGAACACTGAAGCTTTCTTT
TRBD2,TRBJ2-2,NA,16,TRBV27,CASSSIYREGPGELFF,TGTGCCAGCAGTTCCATCTACCGGGAGGGACCCGGGGAGCTGTTTTTT
NA,TRBJ2-1,NA,17,TRBV4-3,CASSQEPLALLGNEQFF,TGCGCCAGCAGCCAAGAACCCCTAGCACTTCTGGGGAATGAGCAGTTCTTC
NA,TRBJ1-1,NA,16,TRBV4-1,CASSHHTGDLNTEAFF,TGCGCCAGCAGCCACCACACAGGCGACTTGAACACTGAAGCTTTCTTT
TRBD1,TRBJ2-1,NA,16,TRBV14,CASSQVGTGMYNEQFF,TGTGCCAGCAGCCAAGTAGGGACAGGAATGTACAATGAGCAGTTCTTC
NA,TRBJ2-2,NA,15,TRBV29-1,CSVEDWDDPTGELFF,TGCAGCGTTGAAGACTGGGACGACCCAACCGGGGAGCTGTTTTTT
NA,TRBJ2-7,NA,15,TRBV27,CASSLSYGVNYEQYF,TGTGCCAGCAGTCTATCCTATGGGGTTAACTACGAGCAGTACTTC
TRBD2,TRBJ2-7,NA,16,TRBV27,CASSRIGGGLFYEQYF,TGTGCCAGCAGCCGTATCGGCGGGGGGCTGTTTTACGAGCAGTACTTC
NA,TRBJ1-3,NA,16,TRBV27,CASSDRGPSSGNTIYF,TGTGCCAGCAGTGATAGGGGACCGAGCTCTGGAAACACCATATATTTT
NA,TRBJ2-1,NA,14,TRBV6-5,CASSDSSSYNEQFF,TGTGCCAGCAGTGACTCCAGCTCCTACAATGAGCAGTTCTTC
NA,TRBJ2-7,NA,14,TRBV7-3,CASSPRDRRGEQYF,TGTGCCAGCAGCCCCCGGGACCGCCGGGGCGAGCAGTACTTC
NA,TRBJ2-7,NA,13,TRBV30,CAWSGPISYEQYF,TGTGCCTGGTCGGGACCAATCTCCTACGAGCAGTACTTC
NA,TRBJ1-1,NA,14,TRBV27,CASSASAEGTEAFF,TGTGCCAGCAGTGCCTCTGCCGAGGGCACTGAAGCTTTCTTT
NA,TRBJ2-2,NA,15,TRBV4-1,CASSQDRGYTGELFF,TGCGCCAGCAGCCAAGATCGGGGTTACACCGGGGAGCTGTTTTTT
NA,TRBJ2-7,NA,13,TRBV10-3,CAISDLRFYEQYF,TGTGCCATCAGTGATCTAAGGTTCTACGAGCAGTACTTC
NA,TRBJ2-4,NA,16,TRBV2,CASRPQPTSVKNIQYF,TGTGCCAGCAGACCTCAACCGACATCTGTGAAAAACATTCAGTACTTC
TRBD1,TRBJ1-1,NA,12,TRBV7-2,CASSLFWTGAFF,TGTGCCAGCAGCTTATTCTGGACAGGGGCTTTCTTT
NA,TRBJ2-1,NA,16,TRBV28,CATSRGGGRGYNEQFF,TGTGCCACCTCCAGGGGGGGCGGGAGAGGGTACAATGAGCAGTTCTTC
TRBD2,TRBJ2-1,NA,12,TRBV27,CASTSGFNEQFF,TGTGCCAGCACTAGCGGGTTCAATGAGCAGTTCTTC
NA,TRBJ2-7,NA,14,TRBV5-8,CASSLERGGYEQYF,TGTGCCAGCAGCTTGGAGAGGGGTGGGTACGAGCAGTACTTC
NA,TRBJ2-5,NA,16,TRBV28,CASSQPTQGYQETQYF,TGTGCCAGCAGCCAACCAACACAGGGCTATCAAGAGACCCAGTACTTC
TRBD2,TRBJ2-1,NA,16,TRBV5-1,CASSAGTSGPYNEQFF,TGCGCCAGCAGCGCCGGGACTAGCGGTCCCTACAATGAGCAGTTCTTC